This T cell receptor (beta chain) is drawn from a study of shared clonotypes between healthy human individuals. Profiled with immunoSEQ multiplex PCR; TCRdb holds only in-frame clones, not every one. The sample lists roughly 500,000 clones, about four fifths occurring once. Per the germline V gene, CDR1 is SNHLY and CDR2 is FYNNEI. The CDR3 runs to 14 residues. Trimming took off 7 bases at V and 5 bases at J, with 17 bases between the two ends. The TCR was taken from a woman aged 40-49 years in good health. Some clones in this sample may be carry-over from other donors' samples. The chain combines TRBV2 with TRBJ2-5; D may correspond to TRBD1 or TRBD2 (5 bases each). Sample: PBMCs. The DNA for the CDR3 is TGTGCCAGCAACATTCGGGGCCGCGCGGAGACCCAGTACTTC. Its translation is CASNIRGRAETQYF. Drawing the rest from reference TRBV2 and TRBJ2-5, the complete variable domain is EPEVTQTPSHQVTQMGQEVILRCVPISNHLYFYWYRQILGQKVEFLVSFYNNEISEKSEIFDDQFSVERPDGSNFTLKIRSTKLEDSAMYFCASNIRGRAETQYFGPGTRLLVL.